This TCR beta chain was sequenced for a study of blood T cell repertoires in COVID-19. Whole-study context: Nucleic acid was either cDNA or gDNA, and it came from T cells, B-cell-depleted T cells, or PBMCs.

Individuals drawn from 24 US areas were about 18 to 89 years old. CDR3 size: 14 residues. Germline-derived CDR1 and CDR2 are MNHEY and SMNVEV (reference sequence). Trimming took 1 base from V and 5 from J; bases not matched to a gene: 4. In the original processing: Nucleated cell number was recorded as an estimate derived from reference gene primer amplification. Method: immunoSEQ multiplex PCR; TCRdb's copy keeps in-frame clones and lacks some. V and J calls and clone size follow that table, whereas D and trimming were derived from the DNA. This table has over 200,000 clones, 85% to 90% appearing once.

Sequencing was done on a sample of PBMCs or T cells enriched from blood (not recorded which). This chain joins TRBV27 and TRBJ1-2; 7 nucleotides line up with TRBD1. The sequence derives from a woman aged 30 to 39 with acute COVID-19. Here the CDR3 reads CASSLLPGGYGYTF. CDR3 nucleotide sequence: TGTGCCAGCAGTTTATTGCCAGGGGGTTATGGCTACACCTTC.